This T cell receptor beta chain was sequenced during a study of PD-1 blockade in classical Hodgkin lymphoma. Findings and caveats of the study: After ASCT, patients who started nivolumab under 1 year later were excluded.

Comment on this clone: The antigen is unknown.

The time point denotes: cycle 4 day 1 (C4D1), after less than 7 weeks of nivolumab. There was relapse after autologous stem cell transplantation in every patient, and there was variation in brentuximab vedotin exposure. By magnetic negative selection, CD8+ T cells were isolated from the thawed PBMCs. The assay was immunoSEQ multiplex PCR, and TCRdb's table has in-frame clones only and misses some. This table holds about 4,300 clones, 72% found once. The sequencing here drew on CD8+ T cells from blood, taken before the fourth cycle of nivolumab. The TCR originated in a human donor with classical Hodgkin lymphoma.

CDR3 coding DNA: TGTGCCAGCAGCTCCCAGGGGGCAGTGACAGATACGCAGTATTTT. It codes for CASSSQGAVTDTQYF. The genes are TRBV7-6 and TRBJ2-3; 8 nucleotides agree with TRBD1. With 4 bases clipped from V and 3 bases from J, the junction kept 6 bases outside the gene matches. The CDR3 is 15 residues long. Looked up from germline, CDR1 is SGHVS and CDR2 is FNYEAQ.